This T cell receptor (beta chain) was sequenced in a study of blood T cell repertoires in COVID-19 (dated by TCRdb to the early 2020s). About the study as a whole: The collaborator samples originated in the United States, Italy and Spain and spanned the acute and convalescent phases of COVID-19. The prospective study material was composed of cDNA or gDNA derived from T cells, B-cell-depleted T cells, or PBMCs. Subjects who had been exposed to COVID-19, were actively infected with it, or had recovered from it provided the deeply sampled blood TCRbeta repertoires that made up the dataset. The repertoires were made available in a free public database intended to serve as a resource for research on the immune response to SARS-CoV-2. Samples came from the ongoing ImmuneRACE study (first 160 participants) plus 1,254 subjects from 6 global collaborators. The sample metadata nearly always contained a de-identified subject ID, COVID-19 status, age in years and sex. Where HLA class I and class II types were available, the types were taken from metadata supplied by the sample provider, not from assay-based typing. Study-wide findings and limitations: Clinical and demographic metadata were provided uncurated, with the amount varying by source and participant.

A remark on this clone: Which antigen it targets is not known. Base qualities are missing; no much larger clone stands one base away.

TCRbeta CDR3 regions were amplified from genomic DNA by means of the immunoSEQ Assay, a bias-controlled multiplex PCR. Under the source paper's analysis protocol: Within the assay, amplification of reference gene primers was used to estimate how many nucleated cells each sample contained. Sequence reads were collapsed and filtered to measure the absolute abundance of every unique TCRbeta CDR3 rearrangement. For each sample, productive Simpson clonality was calculated as the square root of Simpson's diversity index over productive rearrangements. As stored in TCRdb, this immuneACCESS dataset retains in-frame rearrangements with V and J assigned. A fraction of the clones does not appear; measured against another copy, unresolved V genes explain less than half of the discrepancy, and the remainder lacks a known reason. That table is the source of V, J and clone size, and D and trimming were worked out from the DNA. The sample profile shows some 150,000 clones; over 70% of them were found once. The ten largest clones represent around 38% of the sample.

Samples from volunteer blood donors who had recovered from COVID-19 were contributed by a second Seattle source. Whole blood was collected in K2EDTA tubes by collaborating institutions according to the institutions' own protocols. For TCRbeta analysis, collaborators shipped samples as frozen whole blood, isolated PBMCs, or DNA extracted from either of those sample types. CDR1 and CDR2 are drawn from the germline V gene (reference sequence): MNHEY, SMNVEV. The CDR3, from cysteine to phenylalanine, totals 18 residues. The sequence is cut down to CDR3 DNA, 54 bases in frame from base 1. The V and J ends are trimmed by 0 bases and 0 bases, leaving 14 bases between them.

The sequenced sample was peripheral blood. Recombination joined TRBV27 with TRBJ1-4; no D gene can be assigned with confidence. The sequence was collected from a man aged 50 to 59 who had recovered from COVID-19. At the DNA level, the sequence is TGTGCCAGCAGTTTATCGCTTGCAGGAATTGCAACTAATGAAAAACTGTTTTTT. This sequence encodes CASSLSLAGIATNEKLFF.